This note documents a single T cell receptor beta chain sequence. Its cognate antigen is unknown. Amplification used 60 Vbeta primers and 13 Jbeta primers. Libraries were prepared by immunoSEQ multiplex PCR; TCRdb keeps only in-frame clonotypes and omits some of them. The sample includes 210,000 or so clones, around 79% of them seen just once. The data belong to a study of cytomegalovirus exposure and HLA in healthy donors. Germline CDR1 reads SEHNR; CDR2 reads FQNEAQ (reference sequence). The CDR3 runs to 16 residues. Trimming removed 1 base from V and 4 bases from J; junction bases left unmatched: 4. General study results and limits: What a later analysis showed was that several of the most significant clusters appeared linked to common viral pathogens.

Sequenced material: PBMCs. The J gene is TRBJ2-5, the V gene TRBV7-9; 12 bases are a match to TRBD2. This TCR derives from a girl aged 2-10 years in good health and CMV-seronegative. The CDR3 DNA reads TGTGCCAGCAGCTTAGTGACTAGCGGGAGTAGAGAGACCCAGTACTTC. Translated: CASSLVTSGSRETQYF.